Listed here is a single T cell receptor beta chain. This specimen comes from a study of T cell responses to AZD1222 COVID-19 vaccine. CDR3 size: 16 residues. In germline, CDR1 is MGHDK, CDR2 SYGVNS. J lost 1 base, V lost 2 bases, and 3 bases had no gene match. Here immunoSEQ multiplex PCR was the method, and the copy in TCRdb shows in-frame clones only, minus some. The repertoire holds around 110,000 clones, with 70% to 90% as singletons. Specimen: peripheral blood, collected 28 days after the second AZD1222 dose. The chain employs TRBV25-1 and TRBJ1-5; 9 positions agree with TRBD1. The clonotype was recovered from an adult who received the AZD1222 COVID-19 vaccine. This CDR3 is CASSERGQGSNQPQHF. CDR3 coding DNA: TGTGCCAGCAGTGAAAGGGGACAGGGCAGCAATCAGCCCCAGCATTTT.